This passage covers 3 T cell receptor beta chains from one sample sequenced in a study of T cell repertoires in cytomegalovirus infection. MiXCR, applied by TCRdb to the reads, yields one record per CDR3 protein. The profile shows about 180,000 distinct CDR3 sequences, under 15% of them singletons. Material: PBMCs. The source of these receptors is a human donor in good health (CMV status not recorded). Some clones in this sample may be carry-over from other donors' samples.

This clonotype showed up many times. The V call is TRBV7-3, the J call TRBJ2-2; D remains ambiguous. The CDR3 runs 14 residues. Germline CDR1 is SGHTA and CDR2 is FQGTGA. V was shortened by 6 bases and J by 4 bases, with 12 bases between the two germline ends. CDR3 in amino acids: CASRFDAVTGELFF. CDR3 DNA sequence: TGTGCCAGCAGATTCGACGCAGTCACCGGGGAGCTGTTTTTT.

The chain uses TRBV28 and TRBJ1-2, with 9 bases aligning to TRBD1. The germline gives CDR1 MDHEN, CDR2 SYDVKM. The length of the CDR3 is 16 residues. V shed 4 bases, J shed 0 bases, and the junction held 6 bases outside the gene matches. The CDR3, as DNA: TGTGCCAGCAGTTCTAAACAGGGGGCGCCTAACTATGGCTACACCTTC. Amino acids: CASSSKQGAPNYGYTF.

The table lists this clonotype with many counts. This chain connects TRBV29-1 to TRBJ2-2; D perhaps matches TRBD1 (6 bases). V gave up 0 bases and J gave up 6 bases, with 20 bases separating them. The CDR3 spans 17 residues. The germline gives CDR1 SQVTM, CDR2 ANQGSEA. DNA for the CDR3: TGCAGCGTTGAAGATCGAGGGGGACCGGGACGGGCCGGGGAGCTGTTTTTT. Residues: CSVEDRGGPGRAGELFF.